The rows below give T cell receptor beta chains drawn from one sample of a study of EBV T-cell therapy then PD-1 blockade in nasopharyngeal carcinoma. These receptors have no known antigen. Here immunoSEQ multiplex PCR was the method, and the copy in TCRdb shows in-frame clones only, minus some. The table has fewer than 25,000 clones, 84% seen once. The starting material was CD8+ T cells from blood, obtained at day 61 from a patient whose treatment included autologous EBV-specific T cells and nivolumab. All receptors come from a man in his forties or fifties with nasopharyngeal carcinoma. The CDR3 runs from the conserved cysteine through the conserved F or W. The D gene is left open where the match is weak. The size of a clone is reported for some rows only, either as once, few or many, or as a class for expanded clones.

>TRBJ1-2|NA|TRBV4-2|NA
CASSQALRESANYGYTF
TGTGCCAGCAGCCAAGCCCTCAGGGAGAGTGCTAACTATGGCTACACCTTC
>TRBJ2-6|TRBD2|TRBV19|NA
CASTGGGVIRSGANVLTF
TGTGCCAGTACCGGCGGGGGGGTCATAAGGTCTGGGGCCAACGTCCTGACTTTC
>TRBJ1-1|NA|TRBV29-1|NA
CSVRRVGTVNTEAFF
TGCAGCGTCCGCCGGGTTGGGACGGTGAACACTGAAGCTTTCTTT
>TRBJ2-1|NA|TRBV21-1|NA
CASSKENNVPASSYNEQFF
TGTGCCAGCAGCAAAGAAAACAATGTGCCCGCGAGCTCCTACAATGAGCAGTTCTTC
>TRBJ2-7|NA|TRBV7-9|NA
CASSFSNFYEQYF
TGTGCCAGCAGCTTTTCCAATTTCTACGAGCAGTACTTC
>TRBJ2-1|TRBD2|TRBV4-2|NA
CASSQALADAAFF
TGTGCCAGCAGCCAAGCGCTAGCGGATGCCGCGTTCTTC
>TRBJ2-1|NA|TRBV13|large
CASRMGGGEQFF
TGTGCCAGCAGGATGGGAGGGGGCGAGCAGTTCTTC
>TRBJ1-3|NA|TRBV4-1|few
CASSPPGTSSGNTIYF
TGCGCCAGCAGCCCACCCGGGACAAGCTCTGGAAACACCATATATTTT
>TRBJ2-3|NA|TRBV7-3|NA
CASSLGRGISDTQYF
TGTGCCAGCAGCTTAGGCAGAGGAATTTCAGATACGCAGTATTTT
>TRBJ2-5|NA|TRBV5-6|NA
CASSSSSGRTQYF
TGTGCCAGCAGCTCGAGCTCTGGTAGGACCCAGTACTTC
>TRBJ2-7|TRBD1|TRBV29-1|NA
CSVKTGPYEQYF
TGCAGCGTAAAGACAGGGCCCTACGAGCAGTACTTC
>TRBJ2-4|TRBD1|TRBV6-2/TRBV6-3|NA
CASSWVDRGLQYF
TGTGCCAGCAGCTGGGTAGACAGGGGGCTTCAGTACTTC
>TRBJ2-2|TRBD1|TRBV28|NA
CASSPGTGGWSGGELFF
TGTGCCAGCAGTCCCGGGACAGGGGGCTGGAGTGGCGGGGAGCTGTTTTTT
>TRBJ2-1|NA|TRBV27|NA
CASSLTPPGGRSSYNEQFF
TGTGCCAGCAGTTTAACCCCCCCCGGAGGCAGGAGCTCCTACAATGAGCAGTTCTTC
>TRBJ1-6|NA|TRBV28|once
CASSSILDVDSYNSPLHF
TGTGCCAGCAGTTCCATTCTCGACGTAGACTCCTATAATTCACCCCTCCACTTT